The 24 T cell receptor beta chains presented below share a single source sample, sequenced in a study of T cell clonality in common variable immunodeficiency. Overall study results and limits: Fewer deletions and N-nucleotide insertions were reportedly seen in common variable immunodeficiency TCR beta sequences.

Assay used: immunoSEQ multiplex PCR; TCRdb lists only in-frame clones, some missing. Observed in the sample are more than 20,000 clones, none of them singletons. The antigens these receptors bind are not known. What was sequenced was peripheral blood mononuclear cells. The receptors originated from a human donor with common variable immunodeficiency.

This clone was counted only a few times. The CDR3 end lies 3 residues beyond the end of the read and is filled in from the germline J gene. The gene calls are TRBV7-2 and TRBJ2-7; 10 bases line up with TRBD2. The CDR3 contains 15 residues. The V gene's germline CDR1 is SGHTA and CDR2 FQGNSA. V dropped 2 bases and J dropped 4; count of bases not matched to a gene: 5. The CDR3 protein is CASSLRAGGLYEQYF. The CDR3 DNA, read in part, is TGTGCCAGCAGCTTAAGAGCGGGAGGGCTTTACGAG.

At least ten counts were recorded for this clone. Read coverage stops 3 residues before the CDR3 terminus; the germline J gene supplies the remainder. The rearrangement uses TRBV19 and TRBJ2-3; TRBD2 matches at 9 bases. CDR3 size: 14 residues. Germline V gene sequence: CDR1 LNHDA, CDR2 SQIVND (reference sequence). The CDR3 loop reads CASSIAVTSGTQYF. CDR3 DNA (partial): TGTGCCAGTAGTATAGCCGTTACTAGCGGGACG.

This clone came up many times. The read finishes 3 residues shy of the CDR3 end, and the germline J gene is used to complete it. The chain recombines TRBV6-2 or TRBV6-3 with TRBJ2-1; 10 bases are a match to TRBD2. CDR3 length: 17 amino acids. V dropped 0 bases and J dropped 7; count of bases not matched to a gene: 9. The germline V gene has CDR1 MNHEY and CDR2 SVGEGT. The CDR3 sequence is CASSYSRLLAGQNEQFF. The sequenced CDR3 bases are TGTGCCAGCAGTTACTCCCGTCTACTAGCGGGACAAAATGAG.

This clone turned up a few times. From the germline J gene comes the end of the CDR3, since the read stops 3 residues before it. The rearrangement links TRBV29-1 to TRBJ2-3, with 7 bases lining up with TRBD2. Per germline, CDR1 SQVTM and CDR2 ANQGSEA. Losses at the gene ends were 3 bases for V and 2 bases for J; bases not matched to a gene: 2. The CDR3 is 13 residues long. CDR3 sequence reads: CSVDGGYTDTQYF. Partial CDR3 DNA: TGCAGCGTTGACGGGGGGTACACAGATACG.

The sample holds a few counts of this clone. The CDR3 end lies 3 residues beyond the end of the read and is filled in from the germline J gene. The chain employs TRBV19 and TRBJ1-1; 9 nucleotides line up with TRBD1. V gave up 2 bases and J gave up 7 bases; unmatched junction bases: 5. CDR1 is LNHDA, CDR2 SQIVND, per germline (reference sequence). The CDR3 runs to 14 residues. The CDR3 spells CASSIRGQGGEAFF. CDR3 bases read: TGTGCCAGTAGTATAAGGGGACAGGGAGGTGAA.

This clone has only a few counts. The read gets to within 3 residues of the CDR3 end, and the germline J gene fills in the rest. The rearrangement uses TRBV7-3 and TRBJ1-1, with 9 nucleotides matching TRBD1. Germline CDR1 reads SGHTA; CDR2 reads FQGTGA. V trimming: 5 bases; J trimming: 7 bases; junction bases outside the gene matches: 5. There are 13 residues in the CDR3. The covered CDR3 bases are TGTGCCAGCAGCACAGGGGGCATGGGTGAA. Its protein is CASSTGGMGE. The CDR3 reads in full as CASSTGGMGEAFF.

A word on this clone: Read coverage stops 3 residues before the CDR3 terminus; the germline J gene supplies the remainder. The chain combines TRBV2 with TRBJ1-2; 10 bases are a match to TRBD1. V gave up 6 bases and J gave up 7 bases; unmatched junction bases: 8. Germline assignment: CDR1 SNHLY and CDR2 FYNNEI. The CDR3 loop spans 14 amino acids. The chain's CDR3 is CASSSTGTGVGYTF. The covered CDR3 bases are TGTGCCAGCAGCTCGACCGGGACAGGGGTTGGC.

The sample holds many counts of this clone. The read ends 3 residues shy of where the CDR3 ends; the end is completed using the germline J gene. The chain has TRBV5-4 and TRBJ2-1, with no clear D. Trimming shortened V by 2 bases and J by 5 bases, and 5 bases separated the two germline ends. The germline V gene has CDR1 SGHNT and CDR2 YYREEE (reference sequence). The CDR3 totals 12 residues. The part of the CDR3 DNA that was read is TGTGCCAGCAGCTTTCAAAACAATGAG. Translating gives CASSFQNNE. The full-length CDR3 reads as CASSFQNNEQFF. Looking up the rest from reference TRBV5-4 and TRBJ2-1 gives the full variable domain: ETGVTQSPTHLIKTRGQQVTLRCSSQSGHNTVSWYQQALGQGPQFIFQYYREEENGRGNFPPRFSGLQFPNYSSELNVNALELDDSALYLCASSFQNNEQFFGPGTRLTVL.

This clone was observed a handful of times. The read is 3 residues too short to cover the CDR3 end, so that end is filled in from the germline J gene. The rearrangement uses TRBV13 and TRBJ2-1, with D possibly being TRBD1 (6 bases). CDR1 is PRHDT, CDR2 FYEKMQ, per germline (reference sequence). The CDR3 sequence is 15 residues long. The V end was cut by 5 bases, the J end by 3 bases, with 14 bases between. CDR3: CASSANRELYNEQFF. The sequenced part of the CDR3 DNA is TGTGCCAGCAGCGCAAACAGGGAGCTCTACAATGAG.

Notes on this clone: The read gets to within 3 residues of the CDR3 end, and the germline J gene fills in the rest. The chain uses TRBV11-2 and TRBJ2-5; 8 bases are shared with TRBD2. Germline V gene lookup returns CDR1 SGHAT and CDR2 FQNNGV. The CDR3 totals 15 residues. Germline trimming cut 5 bases from V and 5 bases from J; bases unmatched to any gene: 10. The CDR3 loop is CASSPIGGAWETQYF. The part of the CDR3 DNA that was read is TGTGCCAGCAGCCCGATCGGGGGGGCGTGGGAGACC.

With regard to this clone: The CDR3 end lies 3 residues beyond the end of the read and is filled in from the germline J gene. The V and J genes are TRBV2 and TRBJ1-4; TRBD1 is a possible D gene (6 bases). The CDR3 totals 14 residues. V was trimmed by 6 bases and J by 4 bases, leaving 12 bases between them. Per the germline V gene, CDR1 is SNHLY and CDR2 is FYNNEI. The DNA read from the CDR3 is TGTGCCAGCAGGCTGGGACACCTTAATGAAAAA. This codes for CASRLGHLNEK. In full, the CDR3 is CASRLGHLNEKLFF.

This clone came up many times. The CDR3 end falls 3 residues outside the read, so it is completed with the germline J gene. The J gene is TRBJ2-1, the V gene TRBV13, with TRBD2 matching 7 bases. The CDR3 consists of 13 residues. V lost 1 base and J lost 9; bases outside the gene matches: 3. CDR1 PRHDT and CDR2 FYEKMQ come from the germline V gene (reference sequence). CDR3 DNA (partial): TGTGCCAGCAGCTTAGAGCGGGAAGGTGAG. Its protein product is CASSLEREGE. From start to end, the CDR3 is CASSLEREGEQFF. Full variable domain (missing parts from reference TRBV13 and TRBJ2-1): AAGVIQSPRHLIKEKRETATLKCYPIPRHDTVYWYQQGPGQDPQFLISFYEKMQSDKGSIPDRFSAQQFSDYHSELNMSSLELGDSALYFCASSLEREGEQFFGPGTRLTVL.

Details on this clone: The missing CDR3 end, 3 residues past where the read stops, is filled in from the germline J gene. The genes are TRBV7-9 and TRBJ1-4; 7 nucleotides agree with TRBD1. Per germline, CDR1 SEHNR and CDR2 FQNEAQ (reference sequence). V shed 3 bases and J 7 bases; nucleotides not matched to a gene: 5. The CDR3 is 14 residues long. The CDR3 bases that were read are TGTGCCAGCAGCTTCCAACAGGGGAGTGAAAAA. Translating it yields CASSFQQGSEK. The full CDR3 sequence reads CASSFQQGSEKLFF. The entire variable domain, with the rest obtained from reference TRBV7-9 and TRBJ1-4, is as follows: DTGVSQNPRHKITKRGQNVTFRCDPISEHNRLYWYRQTLGQGPEFLTYFQNEAQLEKSRLLSDRFSAERPKGSFSTLEIQRTEQGDSAMYLCASSFQQGSEKLFFGSGTQLSVL.

There are many counts of this clone. The read finishes 3 residues shy of the CDR3 end, and the germline J gene is used to complete it. The chain is built from TRBV7-9 and TRBJ2-2; D uncertain. The germline V gene encodes CDR1 SEHNR and CDR2 FQNEAQ (reference sequence). Trimming removed 0 bases from V and 6 bases from J, with 5 bases in between. The CDR3 spans 13 residues. The part of the CDR3 DNA that was read is TGTGCCAGCAGCTTAGCTAGCCCCGGGGAG. This encodes CASSLASPGE. The whole CDR3 sequence reads CASSLASPGELFF.

This clone has only a few counts. The read comes to an end 3 residues before the CDR3 does, leaving the germline J gene to fill in the end. The gene calls are TRBV10-1 and TRBJ2-1; the match to TRBD2 covers 8 bases. V lost 7 bases, J lost 2 bases, and 13 bases stayed unmatched. The CDR3 length is 17 residues. In germline, CDR1 is WNHNN, CDR2 SYGVQD (reference sequence). CDR3 amino acids: CASTSGHASGPYNEQFF. Partial CDR3 DNA: TGCGCCAGCACATCAGGCCACGCTAGCGGGCCCTACAATGAG.

Note on this clone: The sequence runs out 3 residues before the end of the CDR3; the remainder is reconstructed from the germline J gene. J is TRBJ2-7 and V is TRBV23-1, with TRBD2 matching over 9 bases. TRBV23-1 qualifies as an ORF whose function is uncertain. This CDR3 is 15 amino acids long. V dropped 6 bases and J dropped 3; count of bases not matched to a gene: 9. Partial CDR3 DNA: TGCGCCAGCAGGGGAATAGCGGGAGAGTACTACGAG. The encoded protein is CASRGIAGEYYE. The entire CDR3 reads CASRGIAGEYYEQYF.

About this clone itself: The read stops 3 residues short of the end of the CDR3; the missing end is completed from the germline J gene. The chain joins TRBV7-6 to TRBJ2-7; D is possibly TRBD2 (6 bases). The CDR3 is 14 amino acids. Between the trimmed V and J ends, which lost 2 bases and 3 bases, there was a span of 11 bases. From germline, CDR1 is SGHVS and CDR2 FNYEAQ. CDR3 loop: CASSLYSGDYEQYF. Partial CDR3 DNA: TGTGCCAGCAGCTTATATAGCGGAGACTACGAG.

On this clone: The read halts 3 residues ahead of the CDR3 end, with the missing end drawn from the germline J gene. The chain combines TRBV20-1 with TRBJ1-2; D may be TRBD1 (6 bases). Trimming left V 7 bases short and J 4 bases short, with 10 bases between. In germline, CDR1 is DFQATT, CDR2 SNEGSKA (reference sequence). This CDR3 has 11 residues. The part of the CDR3 DNA that was read is TGCAGTGGGTCAGGGGTCTATGGC. This translates into CSGSGVYG. The CDR3 reads in full as CSGSGVYGYTF.

This clone was detected many times. The CDR3 end falls 3 residues outside the read, so it is completed with the germline J gene. J is TRBJ1-4 and V is TRBV2; 8 nucleotides align to TRBD1. In germline, CDR1 is SNHLY, CDR2 FYNNEI. The CDR3 is made up of 14 amino acids. The CDR3 here is CASSRAGGESELFF. The CDR3 DNA, read in part, is TGTGCCAGCAGTCGGGCAGGGGGCGAATCGGAA.

This clone appeared many times. The read falls 3 residues short of the CDR3 end, and the missing part is taken from the germline J gene. The chain carries TRBV7-7 and TRBJ2-3, with TRBD1 identical over 8 bases. Germline assignment: CDR1 SSHAT and CDR2 FNYEAQ (reference sequence). The length of the CDR3 is 15 residues. The trim removed 5 bases at V and 0 bases at J, leaving 4 bases unmatched. CDR3 DNA (partial): TGTGCCAGCAGCGGGAGACAGGGGAGCACAGATACG. This encodes CASSGRQGSTDT. The full CDR3 protein reads CASSGRQGSTDTQYF.

This clone came up many times. This chain's CDR3 is CASSEDRPSWAFF. CDR3 bases read: TGTGCCAGCAGTGAAGACAGGCCTTCCTGG. This chain joins TRBV2 and TRBJ1-1, with D perhaps TRBD1 (5 bases). The CDR3 end is not reached by the read, which stops 3 residues before it; the germline J gene fills it in. This CDR3 region has 13 residues. Germline V lookup: CDR1 SNHLY, CDR2 FYNNEI.

This clone was observed at least ten times. The read stops 3 residues short of the end of the CDR3; the missing end is completed from the germline J gene. The V call is TRBV18, the J call TRBJ2-7, with 11 nucleotides matching TRBD2. The CDR3 sequence is 17 residues long. Germline CDR1 reads KGHSH; CDR2 reads LQKENI. Trimming removed 4 bases from V and 3 bases from J; junction bases left unmatched: 11. The CDR3 loop reads CASSLNFGTSGLYEQYF. CDR3 bases read: TGTGCCAGCTCACTAAACTTCGGGACTAGCGGACTCTACGAG.

This clone was recorded a few times. The read ends 3 residues early relative to the CDR3; the germline J gene fills the gap. The V call is TRBV7-9, the J call TRBJ1-1, with TRBD1 as a possible D gene (5 bases). The CDR3 totals 14 residues. Trimming shortened V by 5 bases and J by 4 bases, and 14 bases separated the two germline ends. CDR1 is SEHNR, CDR2 FQNEAQ, per germline (reference sequence). CDR3 bases read: TGTGCCAGCAGCGCCCGACAGCTCTTCACTGAA. Amino acids: CASSARQLFTE. The entire CDR3 protein reads CASSARQLFTEAFF.

This clone was observed a few times. The part of the CDR3 DNA that was read is TGTGCCAGTAGTATAGGACGGGGGATAACAGATACG. This translates into CASSIGRGITDT. The complete CDR3 reads CASSIGRGITDTQYF. The V gene is TRBV19, the J gene TRBJ2-3; possibly TRBD2 for D (6 bases). The missing CDR3 end, 3 residues past where the read stops, is filled in from the germline J gene. From germline, CDR1 is LNHDA and CDR2 SQIVND (reference sequence). CDR3 size: 15 residues. Between the trimmed V and J ends, which lost 1 base and 3 bases, there was a span of 11 bases.